This entry lists 10 T cell receptor beta chains sequenced from one sample in a study of regulatory and conventional T cells in RAG deficiency. TCRdb's copy holds only in-frame clones and misses some; the assay was immunoSEQ multiplex PCR. The sample records about 6,700 clones, around 82% being singletons. These data also featured in a second study, about regulatory T cells. That report adds: The PCR used 52 TRBV and 13 TRBJ primers.

The source material was CD8+ T cells sorted from blood. The source of these receptors is a human donor in good health.

The rearrangement uses TRBV21-1 and TRBJ2-5; TRBD1 is the table's D call and was not checked against the DNA. TRBV21-1 is noted as a pseudogene. This CDR3 is built from 14 residues. The CDR3 spells CASSKVKGSETQYF. The CDR3 DNA is TGTGCCAGCAGCAAAGTCAAGGGGTCGGAGACCCAGTACTTC.

This chain links TRBV4-1 with TRBJ2-5; TRBD1 agrees at 9 bases. This CDR3 has 15 residues. Germline-derived CDR1 and CDR2 are MGHRA and YSYEKL. J gave up 7 bases and V 2 bases, and 8 bases lay outside the gene matches. In DNA, the CDR3 is TGCGCCAGCAGCCAACCATGGGACAGGGAGGGGACCCAGTACTTC. The encoded protein is CASSQPWDREGTQYF.

The rearrangement links TRBV4-2 to TRBJ1-5; perhaps TRBD1 as D (5 bases). This CDR3 is 18 amino acids long. V lost 0 bases, J lost 1 base, and 16 bases lay in between. Per the germline V gene, CDR1 is LGHNA and CDR2 is YNFKEQ. The CDR3: CASSQDGHMPGSNQPQHF. The CDR3 DNA reads TGTGCCAGCAGCCAAGATGGGCATATGCCAGGGAGCAATCAGCCCCAGCATTTT.

V gene TRBV6-9 combines with J gene TRBJ2-3; no clear D gene. CDR1 MNHGY and CDR2 SVAAGI come from the germline V gene. The CDR3 runs to 11 residues. Trimming took off 7 bases at V and 4 bases at J, with 6 bases between the two ends. The CDR3 is CASNRADTQYF. The CDR3 nucleotides read TGTGCCAGCAATAGGGCAGATACGCAGTATTTT.

V is TRBV11-2 and J is TRBJ1-4, with a weak D call TRBD1 (6 bases). V shed 4 bases and J shed 7 bases, with 16 bases lying between them. This CDR3 has 15 residues. Germline values: CDR1 SGHAT, CDR2 FQNNGV. The CDR3 DNA reads as TGTGCCAGCAGCTCCTTTAGGGGGGAGGCTGAAAAACTGTTTTTT. Translating gives CASSSFRGEAEKLFF. The whole variable domain, remainder taken from reference TRBV11-2 and TRBJ1-4, is EAGVAQSPRYKIIEKRQSVAFWCNPISGHATLYWYQQILGQGPKLLIQFQNNGVVDDSQLPKDRFSAERLKGVDSTLKIQPAKLEDSAVYLCASSSFRGEAEKLFFGSGTQLSVL.

The J gene is TRBJ2-7, the V gene TRBV5-5; D is unclear. The CDR3 spans 13 residues. The germline CDR1 and CDR2 sequences are SGHKS and YYEKEE (reference sequence). Trimming removed 4 bases from V and 0 bases from J, with 8 bases in between. The CDR3 here is CASSPSYSYEQYF. CDR3 nucleotide sequence: TGTGCCAGCAGCCCCTCTTACTCCTACGAGCAGTACTTC.

This clone was detected only once. The V call is TRBV4-1, the J call TRBJ1-2; 8 bases agree with TRBD1. The CDR3 sequence is 16 residues long. With 4 bases clipped from V and 0 bases from J, the junction kept 7 bases outside the gene matches. Germline V gene data show CDR1 as MGHRA and CDR2 as YSYEKL. CDR3 bases: TGCGCCAGCAGCCTAACAGGGGGGGAACCTAACTATGGCTACACCTTC. It specifies CASSLTGGEPNYGYTF.

The gene calls are TRBV5-6 and TRBJ1-6; D may be TRBD1 (5 bases). Trimming took off 4 bases at V and 11 bases at J, with 28 bases between the two ends. This CDR3 region has 18 residues. CDR1 is SGHDT and CDR2 is YYEEEE in the germline V gene. The CDR3 region is CASSPASVGQGLEAPLHF. The CDR3 DNA sequence: TGTGCCAGCAGCCCGGCTTCGGTCGGGCAGGGTCTGGAGGCACCCCTCCACTTT.

J is TRBJ1-1 and V is TRBV5-6; no clear D. The ends were cut back, 4 bases at V and 2 bases at J, with 15 bases in the middle. From germline, CDR1 is SGHDT and CDR2 YYEEEE. The CDR3 has 15 residues. The CDR3 coding sequence is TGTGCCAGCAGCCACCCCCCTTCCCAAAACACTGAAGCTTTCTTT. Its protein product is CASSHPPSQNTEAFF.

This sequence joins TRBV11-2 and TRBJ1-1, with D hard to call. Germline V gene data show CDR1 as SGHAT and CDR2 as FQNNGV. CDR3 size: 13 residues. With 5 bases removed from V and 7 bases from J, the gap between germline ends came to 14 bases. The CDR3 reads CASSPSPSNEAFF. The CDR3, as DNA: TGTGCCAGCAGCCCCTCCCCTTCCAATGAAGCTTTCTTT.